The 15 T cell receptor beta chains in this list originate from one sample, sequenced in a study of T cell responses to AZD1222 COVID-19 vaccine. Data came from immunoSEQ multiplex PCR; TCRdb stores just in-frame clones and leaves some out. The data show fewer than 150,000 clones, about 91% seen once. This specimen consisted of peripheral blood, obtained 28 days after the second AZD1222 dose. These receptors came from an adult who received the AZD1222 COVID-19 vaccine.

The J gene is TRBJ1-5, the V gene TRBV4-1; the match to TRBD1 covers 7 bases. Germline V gene lookup returns CDR1 MGHRA and CDR2 YSYEKL. CDR3 size: 15 residues. V gave up 1 base and J gave up 6 bases; unmatched junction bases: 6. This chain's CDR3 is CASSQGGTVLQPQHF. The CDR3 nucleotides read TGCGCCAGCAGCCAAGGTGGGACAGTGCTTCAGCCCCAGCATTTT.

This sequence joins TRBV24-1 and TRBJ2-3; D gene unclear. Trimming took off 0 bases at V and 3 bases at J, with 6 bases between the two ends. Germline V CDR1 and CDR2: KGHDR, SFDVKD. This CDR3 is 14 amino acids long. The DNA for the CDR3 is TGTGCCACCAGTGATTTGGAACAGACAGATACGCAGTATTTT. Protein: CATSDLEQTDTQYF.

The genes are TRBV19 and TRBJ2-1, with TRBD2 matching over 7 bases. The length of the CDR3 is 13 residues. Trimming cost V 10 bases and J 0 bases; bases outside gene matches: 3. Germline V lookup: CDR1 LNHDA, CDR2 SQIVND (reference sequence). CDR3 sequence: CATSGYSYNEQFF. The CDR3 nucleotides are TGTGCCACTAGCGGATACTCCTACAATGAGCAGTTCTTC.

The chain has TRBV5-6 and TRBJ2-7, with 7 positions matching TRBD2. Germline loops: CDR1 SGHDT, CDR2 YYEEEE. V was pared by 4 bases and J by 4 bases, with 20 bases of the junction left unmatched. The CDR3 runs to 18 residues. The CDR3 here is CASSPFEGLGKRGYEQYF. CDR3 DNA sequence: TGTGCCAGCAGCCCTTTTGAAGGACTCGGGAAGCGGGGTTACGAGCAGTACTTC.

This sequence joins TRBV5-6 and TRBJ1-2; the D is unclear. V lost 5 bases and J 7 bases, leaving 12 bases between the germline ends. The CDR3 runs 12 residues. Germline V gives CDR1 SGHDT, CDR2 YYEEEE. The CDR3 DNA is TGTGCCAGCAGTCGAGGAGAGTCTGGCTACACCTTC. Amino acid sequence: CASSRGESGYTF.

V is TRBV13 and J is TRBJ1-6; no definite D call. Trimming pared 4 bases from V and 2 bases from J, leaving 9 bases between. The CDR3 has 15 residues. Germline CDR1 PRHDT, CDR2 FYEKMQ (reference sequence). The CDR3 here is CASSSDQPYNSPLHF. The CDR3 DNA reads TGTGCCAGCAGCTCTGATCAACCCTATAATTCACCCCTCCACTTT.

The chain couples TRBV19 to TRBJ1-1; no definite D call. Trimming stripped 5 bases from V and 3 bases from J, with 22 bases between. There are 17 residues in the CDR3. The germline V gene has CDR1 LNHDA and CDR2 SQIVND (reference sequence). CDR3 sequence reads: CASSVGRGSLWYTEAFF. The CDR3 coding sequence is TGTGCCAGTAGTGTAGGACGGGGTTCTCTATGGTACACTGAAGCTTTCTTT.

The chain couples TRBV7-9 to TRBJ2-5; a possible D gene is TRBD2 (6 bases). The CDR3 extends over 15 amino acids. CDR1 and CDR2 from the germline V gene are SEHNR and FQNEAQ (reference sequence). The germline V and J ends were trimmed by 8 bases and 1 base, with 17 bases remaining between them. The CDR3 DNA follows: TGTGCCAGCTTACCAAAGGACTACACCCAAGAGACCCAGTACTTC. Protein sequence: CASLPKDYTQETQYF.

The chain links TRBV13 to TRBJ2-3; D is perhaps TRBD1 or TRBD2 (5 bases each). Germline CDR1 PRHDT, CDR2 FYEKMQ (reference sequence). Trimming stripped 5 bases from V and 2 bases from J, with 14 bases between. The CDR3 extends over 15 amino acids. CDR3 residues: CASSPVWGSTDTQYF. CDR3 DNA sequence: TGTGCCAGCAGCCCTGTGTGGGGGTCCACAGATACGCAGTATTTT.

The CDR3 spells CASSDERGELFF. In DNA, the CDR3 is TGCGCCAGCAGTGACGAAAGAGGGGAGCTGTTTTTT. The rearrangement uses TRBV10-1 and TRBJ2-2; D ambiguous. The CDR3 is made up of 12 amino acids. V gave up 3 bases and J gave up 8 bases, with 7 bases separating them. Looked up from germline, CDR1 is WNHNN and CDR2 is SYGVQD (reference sequence).

This chain connects TRBV12-5 to TRBJ2-1; D is possibly TRBD2 (7 bases). Trimming removed 3 bases at V and 3 bases at J, with 18 bases between. Germline CDR1 and CDR2: LGHNT and FRNRAP. There are 17 residues in the CDR3. CDR3 sequence reads: CASGFSRGERDYNEQFF. DNA of the CDR3: TGTGCTAGTGGTTTTAGCAGGGGTGAGCGGGACTACAATGAGCAGTTCTTC.

The chain is built from TRBV30 and TRBJ2-5; unclear D gene. The CDR3 runs to 11 residues. The germline V gene encodes CDR1 GTSNPN and CDR2 SVGIG (reference sequence). The ends were cut back, 0 bases at V and 5 bases at J, with 4 bases in the middle. The chain's CDR3 is CAWSVQETQYF. The CDR3 DNA reads as TGTGCCTGGAGTGTACAGGAGACCCAGTACTTC.

This chain connects TRBV6-5 to TRBJ1-2, with 10 nucleotides matching TRBD1. This CDR3 has 14 residues. Trimming at V came to 2 bases and at J to 8 bases, leaving 5 bases not matched to a gene. The germline V gene encodes CDR1 MNHEY and CDR2 SVGAGI. The CDR3 nucleotides read TGTGCCAGCAGTTACCTCGGACAGGGGGACGGCTACACCTTC. Amino acid sequence: CASSYLGQGDGYTF.

This clone was seen just once. The chain uses TRBV14 and TRBJ1-1; the D gene is possibly TRBD1 (6 bases). The V gene's germline CDR1 is SGHDN and CDR2 FVKESK. The ends were cut back, 4 bases at V and 4 bases at J, with 13 bases in the middle. The CDR3 runs 14 residues. This chain's CDR3 is CASSRLDSGTEAFF. DNA for the CDR3: TGTGCCAGCAGCCGCCTGGACAGTGGCACTGAAGCTTTCTTT.

CDR3 residues: CASSISVINSPLHF. DNA for the CDR3: TGTGCCAGTAGTATTTCCGTGATTAATTCACCCCTCCACTTT. The chain uses TRBV19 and TRBJ1-6; D ambiguous. CDR3 length: 14 residues. The V end was cut by 3 bases, the J end by 6 bases, with 9 bases between. Germline CDR1 and CDR2: LNHDA and SQIVND (reference sequence).